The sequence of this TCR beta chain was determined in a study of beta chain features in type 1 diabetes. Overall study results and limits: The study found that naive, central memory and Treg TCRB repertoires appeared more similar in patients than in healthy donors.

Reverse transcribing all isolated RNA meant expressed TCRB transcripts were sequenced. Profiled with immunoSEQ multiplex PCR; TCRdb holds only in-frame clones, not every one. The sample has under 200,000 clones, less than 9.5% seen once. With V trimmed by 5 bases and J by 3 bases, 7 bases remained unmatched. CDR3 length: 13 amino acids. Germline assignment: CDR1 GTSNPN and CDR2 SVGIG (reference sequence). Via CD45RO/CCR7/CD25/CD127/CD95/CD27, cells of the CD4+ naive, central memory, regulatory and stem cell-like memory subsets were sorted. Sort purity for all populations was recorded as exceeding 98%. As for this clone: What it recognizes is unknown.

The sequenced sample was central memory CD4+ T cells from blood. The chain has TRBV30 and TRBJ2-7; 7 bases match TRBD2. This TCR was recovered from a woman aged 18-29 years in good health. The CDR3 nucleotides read TGTGCCTGGGGTGGACTAGGATTCTACGAGCAGTACTTC. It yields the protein CAWGGLGFYEQYF.